The rows below give T cell receptor beta chains drawn from one sample of a study of shared clonotypes between healthy human individuals. Sequenced by immunoSEQ multiplex PCR; TCRdb stores in-frame clones only, minus some. The sample holds under 1,100,000 clones; around 76% are singletons and the top ten take about 1.5%. The sample consisted of memory CD4+ T cells sorted from blood. All receptors come from a man between 18 and 29 years old in good health. Both conserved end residues are part of each CDR3. The D gene is left open where the match is weak. Some rows mark clone size as missing; the rest say once, few, many or name a class of expanded clone.

clone size	J gene	D gene	V gene	CDR3 DNA	CDR3 protein
NA	TRBJ2-5	TRBD2	TRBV5-4	TGTGCCAGCAGCTTACTAGCGGGAAACCAAGAGACCCAGTACTTC	CASSLLAGNQETQYF
NA	TRBJ2-3	NA	TRBV25-1	TGTGCCAGCAGTGAAGGGGATAAAAGCACAGATACGCAGTATTTT	CASSEGDKSTDTQYF
NA	TRBJ1-5	NA	TRBV21-1	TGTGCCAGCAAGGAGAGTCAGGGGGCTTACCAGCCCCAGCATTTT	CASKESQGAYQPQHF
NA	TRBJ2-7	NA	TRBV11-2	TGTGCCAGCAGCTTAGGGTATTACGAGCAGTACTTC	CASSLGYYEQYF
few	TRBJ1-5	NA	TRBV28	TGTGCCAGCAGTCCCCGGCGCGGGTCCAATCAGCCCCAGCATTTT	CASSPRRGSNQPQHF
NA	TRBJ1-1	NA	TRBV4-1	TGCGCCAGCAGCCGAGAAAGTAGTAGCCGTGAAGCTTTCTTT	CASSRESSSREAFF
NA	TRBJ2-5	NA	TRBV10-3	TGTGCCATCGGCTCAGGTGGGACAAGTGAAGAGACCCAGTACTTC	CAIGSGGTSEETQYF
NA	TRBJ2-5	NA	TRBV7-9	TGTGCCAGCAGCTTGGGGACGGGTGGGGAGACCCAGTACTTC	CASSLGTGGETQYF
once	TRBJ1-6	TRBD1	TRBV19	TGTGCCAGCAGAACCGGGACAGGTCTCTACTCCTATAATTCACCCCTCCACTTT	CASRTGTGLYSYNSPLHF
NA	TRBJ1-1	NA	TRBV6-6	TGTGCCAGCAGCCAGACGACAGGGAACACTGAAGCTTTCTTT	CASSQTTGNTEAFF